This entry features one T cell receptor beta chain sequence. What it binds is not known. The sample belongs to a study of T cells in Graves' hyperthyroidism and ophthalmopathy. Study observations and caveats: Ophthalmopathy was predicted by the model a median of roughly 6.7 months ahead of onset.

Amplification of TCR beta CDR3 regions used RNA as the template. First-round RT-PCR targeting the TCR CDR3 was performed with the HTBI primer set. One entry per CDR3 protein results from TCRdb running MiXCR on the multiplex PCR reads. The sample has roughly 700,000 distinct CDR3 sequences; roughly a sixth are singletons. This receptor was identified in a man between 45 and 60 years old with Graves' hyperthyroidism. The sample comprised blood.

The CDR3: CASSLVGDSSLPDTQYF. DNA for the CDR3: TGTGCCAGCAGCTTAGTGGGTGACTCTAGCCTCCCAGATACGCAGTATTTT. V gene TRBV11-2 combines with J gene TRBJ2-3, with D perhaps TRBD2 (5 bases). V lost 1 base and J 4 bases, leaving 18 bases between the germline ends. The CDR3 loop spans 17 amino acids. Germline CDR1 and CDR2: SGHAT and FQNNGV.